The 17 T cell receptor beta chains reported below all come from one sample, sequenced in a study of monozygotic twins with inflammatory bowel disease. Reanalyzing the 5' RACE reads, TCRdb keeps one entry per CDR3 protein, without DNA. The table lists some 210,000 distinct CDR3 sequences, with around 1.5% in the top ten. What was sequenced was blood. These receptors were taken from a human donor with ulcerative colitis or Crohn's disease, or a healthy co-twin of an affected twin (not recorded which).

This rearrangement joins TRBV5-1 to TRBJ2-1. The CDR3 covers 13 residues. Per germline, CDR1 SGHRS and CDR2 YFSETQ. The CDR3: CASSRSLYNEQFF.

The CDR3 here is CASSTTGVAFF. The rearrangement links TRBV7-2 to TRBJ1-1; the TCRdb call, TRBD1, lacks DNA for checking. Looked up from germline, CDR1 is SGHTA and CDR2 is FQGNSA. The CDR3 covers 11 residues.

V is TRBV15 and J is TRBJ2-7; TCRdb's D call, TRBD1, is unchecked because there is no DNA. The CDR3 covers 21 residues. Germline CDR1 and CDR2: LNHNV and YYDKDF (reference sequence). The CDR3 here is CATSRKSQGGPFLSPTYEQYF.

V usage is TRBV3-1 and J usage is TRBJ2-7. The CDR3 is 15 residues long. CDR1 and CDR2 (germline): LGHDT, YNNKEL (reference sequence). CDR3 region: CASSPVYFSSYEQYF.

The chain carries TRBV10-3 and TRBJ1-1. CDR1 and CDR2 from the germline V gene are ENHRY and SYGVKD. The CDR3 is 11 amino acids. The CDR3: CASSGRIEAFF.

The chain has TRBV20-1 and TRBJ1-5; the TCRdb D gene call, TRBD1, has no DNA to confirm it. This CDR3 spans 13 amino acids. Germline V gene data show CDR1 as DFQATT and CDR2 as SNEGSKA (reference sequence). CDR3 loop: CSASQGQARPQHF.

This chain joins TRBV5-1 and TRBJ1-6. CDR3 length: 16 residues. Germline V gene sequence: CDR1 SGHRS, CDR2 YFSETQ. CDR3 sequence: CASTNLAGSYNSPLHF. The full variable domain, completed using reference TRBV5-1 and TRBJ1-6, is KAGVTQTPRYLIKTRGQQVTLSCSPISGHRSVSWYQQTPGQGLQFLFEYFSETQRNKGNFPGRFSGRQFSNSRSEMNVSTLELGDSALYLCASTNLAGSYNSPLHFGNGTRLTVT.

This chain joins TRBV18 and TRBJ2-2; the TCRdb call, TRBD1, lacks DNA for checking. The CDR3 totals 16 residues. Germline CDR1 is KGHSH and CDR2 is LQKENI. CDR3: CASSPQRQGGTGELFF.

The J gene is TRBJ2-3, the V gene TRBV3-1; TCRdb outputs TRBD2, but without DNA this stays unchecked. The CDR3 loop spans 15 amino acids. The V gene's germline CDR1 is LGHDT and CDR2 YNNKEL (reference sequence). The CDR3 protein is CASSRERGGTDTQYF.

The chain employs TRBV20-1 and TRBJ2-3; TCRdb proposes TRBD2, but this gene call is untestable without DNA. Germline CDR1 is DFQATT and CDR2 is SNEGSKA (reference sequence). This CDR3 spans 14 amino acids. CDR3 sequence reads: CSAGRALNTDTQYF.

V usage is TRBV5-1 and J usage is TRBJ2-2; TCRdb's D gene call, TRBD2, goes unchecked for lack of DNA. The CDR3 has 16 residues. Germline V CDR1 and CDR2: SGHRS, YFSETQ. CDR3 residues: CASSFLAGDRTGELFF.

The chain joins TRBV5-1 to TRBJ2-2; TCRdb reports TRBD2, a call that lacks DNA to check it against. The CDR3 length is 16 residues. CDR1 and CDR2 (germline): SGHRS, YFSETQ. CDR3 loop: CASNPRGLANTGELFF.

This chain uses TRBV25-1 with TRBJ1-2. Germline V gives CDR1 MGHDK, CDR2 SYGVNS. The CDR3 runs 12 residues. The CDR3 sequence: CASSESTYGYTF.

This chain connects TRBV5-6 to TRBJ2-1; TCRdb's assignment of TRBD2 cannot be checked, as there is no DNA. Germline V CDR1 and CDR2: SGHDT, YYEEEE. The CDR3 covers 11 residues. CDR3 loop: CASTSGGEQFF.

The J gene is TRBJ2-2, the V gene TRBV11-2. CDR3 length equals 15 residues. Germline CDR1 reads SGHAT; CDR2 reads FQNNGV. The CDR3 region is CASSLLLMNTGELFF.

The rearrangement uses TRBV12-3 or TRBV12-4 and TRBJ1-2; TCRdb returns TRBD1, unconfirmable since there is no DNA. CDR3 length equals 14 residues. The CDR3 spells CASSSTGWGYGYTF.

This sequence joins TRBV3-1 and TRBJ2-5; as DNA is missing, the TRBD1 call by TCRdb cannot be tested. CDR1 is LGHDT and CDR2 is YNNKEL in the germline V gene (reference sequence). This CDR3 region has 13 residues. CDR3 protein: CASSQTLRETQYF.